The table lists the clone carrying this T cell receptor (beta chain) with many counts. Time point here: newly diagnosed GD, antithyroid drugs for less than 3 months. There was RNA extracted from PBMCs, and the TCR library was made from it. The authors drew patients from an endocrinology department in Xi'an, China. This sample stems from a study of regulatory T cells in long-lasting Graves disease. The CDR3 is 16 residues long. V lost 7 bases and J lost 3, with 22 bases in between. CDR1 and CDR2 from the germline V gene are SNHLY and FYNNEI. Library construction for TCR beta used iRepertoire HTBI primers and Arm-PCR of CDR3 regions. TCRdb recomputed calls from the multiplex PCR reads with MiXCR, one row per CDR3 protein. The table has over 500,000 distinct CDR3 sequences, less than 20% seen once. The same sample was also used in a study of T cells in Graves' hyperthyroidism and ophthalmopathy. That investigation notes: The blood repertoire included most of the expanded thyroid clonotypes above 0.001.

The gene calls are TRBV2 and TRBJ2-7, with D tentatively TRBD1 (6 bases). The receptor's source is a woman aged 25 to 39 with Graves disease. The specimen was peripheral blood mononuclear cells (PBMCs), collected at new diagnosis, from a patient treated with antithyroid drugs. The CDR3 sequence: CASNNGWAGENYEQYF. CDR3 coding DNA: TGTGCCAGCAATAATGGTTGGGCAGGGGAAAACTACGAGCAGTACTTC.